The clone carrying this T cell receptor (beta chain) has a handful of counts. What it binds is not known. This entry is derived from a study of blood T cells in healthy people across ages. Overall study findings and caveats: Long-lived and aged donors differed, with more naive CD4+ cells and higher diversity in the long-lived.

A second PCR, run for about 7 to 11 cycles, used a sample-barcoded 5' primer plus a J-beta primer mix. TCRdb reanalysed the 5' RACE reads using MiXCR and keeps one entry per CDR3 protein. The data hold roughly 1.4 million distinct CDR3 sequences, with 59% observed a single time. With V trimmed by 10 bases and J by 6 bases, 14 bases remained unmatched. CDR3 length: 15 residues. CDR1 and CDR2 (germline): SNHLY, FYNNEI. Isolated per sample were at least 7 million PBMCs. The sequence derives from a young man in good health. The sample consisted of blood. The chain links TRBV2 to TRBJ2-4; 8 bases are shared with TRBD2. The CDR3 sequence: CATQTSGGGINIQYF. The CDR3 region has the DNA TGTGCCACCCAAACTAGCGGAGGGGGGATAAACATTCAGTACTTC.